The source of this TCR beta chain is a study of sequential checkpoint blockade in melanoma. About the study: Randomization was 1:1 between first-line nivolumab→ipilimumab and ipilimumab→nivolumab. After both sequences, patients received maintenance nivolumab.

The CDR3 spans 14 residues. Germline V gene data show CDR1 as SGHDT and CDR2 as YYEEEE. This sample's treatment: randomized to nivolumab then ipilimumab (arm A) or the reverse (arm B). Produced via immunoSEQ multiplex PCR; TCRdb's table is partial and in-frame only. The sample contains more than 10,000 clones, less than 75% of which appear only once. This chain links TRBV5-6 with TRBJ2-5; D remains ambiguous. The DNA end lines up better with TRBJ2-7; the J call may be wrong. The TCR originated in a human donor with melanoma. The specimen was CD8+ T cells sorted from blood (inferred from file names), collected from a patient given nivolumab and ipilimumab in sequence. CDR3 nucleotide sequence: TGTGCCAGCAGCTTCGGCGGTCCCTCCTACGAGCAGTACTTC. It encodes CASSFGGPSYEQYF.